One and the same sample provided the 25 T cell receptor beta chains below, sequenced in a study of shared clonotypes between healthy human individuals. Clones were sequenced by immunoSEQ multiplex PCR, and TCRdb holds only the in-frame ones, with some missing. The sample holds 2 million to 2.5 million clones; approximately 95% are singletons and the top ten take about 0.39%. Sequenced: naive CD4+ T cells from PBMCs. Indicated subset: CD45RA+ positively selected. These TCRs come from a man younger than 35 in good health. Some clones in this sample may be carry-over from other donors' samples.

CDR3 amino acids: CASSSGGHLKAYEQYF. The DNA of the CDR3 is TGTGCCAGCAGTTCGGGGGGGCACCTGAAAGCCTACGAGCAGTACTTC. The chain couples TRBV28 to TRBJ2-7; TRBD2 aligns across 8 bases. The CDR3 extends over 16 amino acids. From germline, CDR1 is MDHEN and CDR2 SYDVKM. The trim removed 4 bases at V and 2 bases at J, leaving 10 bases unmatched.

CDR3 sequence reads: CASLKGGFAEAFF. The CDR3 nucleotides are TGTGCCAGCCTTAAAGGGGGGTTCGCTGAAGCTTTCTTT. This chain connects TRBV6-6 to TRBJ1-1, with D perhaps matching TRBD1 (6 bases). V gave up 8 bases and J gave up 6 bases, with 16 bases separating them. The CDR3 contains 13 residues. Germline V gene lookup returns CDR1 MNHNY and CDR2 SVGAGI (reference sequence).

This clone was seen only a few times. J is TRBJ1-1 and V is TRBV2; D gene ambiguous. Trimming took off 3 bases at V and 4 bases at J, with 6 bases between the two ends. The germline V gene has CDR1 SNHLY and CDR2 FYNNEI. The CDR3 loop spans 12 amino acids. The CDR3 region is CASSDDVTEAFF. The CDR3, as DNA: TGTGCCAGCAGTGACGATGTCACTGAAGCTTTCTTT.

This clone was counted once. V is TRBV4-1 and J is TRBJ2-3; TRBD2 aligns across 10 bases. The CDR3 runs 17 residues. Looked up from germline, CDR1 is MGHRA and CDR2 is YSYEKL. J gave up 4 bases and V 0 bases, and 7 bases lay outside the gene matches. The CDR3: CASSQDWLAGVADTQYF. The CDR3 nucleotides read TGCGCCAGCAGCCAAGATTGGCTAGCGGGAGTAGCAGATACGCAGTATTTT.

CDR3 region: CASSGEDEQYF. CDR3 sequence (DNA): TGTGCCAGTTCAGGGGAGGACGAGCAGTACTTC. V usage is TRBV6-6 and J usage is TRBJ2-7; D tentatively reads TRBD1 or TRBD2 (6 bases each). The V gene's germline CDR1 is MNHNY and CDR2 SVGAGI (reference sequence). V lost 9 bases, J lost 5 bases, and 11 bases lay in between. The CDR3 spans 11 residues.

V is TRBV28 and J is TRBJ1-2, with D hard to call. Trimming took off 2 bases at V and 4 bases at J, with 5 bases between the two ends. Germline V gene data show CDR1 as MDHEN and CDR2 as SYDVKM. The CDR3 covers 12 residues. Written as DNA, the CDR3 is TGTGCCAGCAGTTTAATAAGCTATGGCTACACCTTC. Translation: CASSLISYGYTF.

On this clone itself: Other DNA sequences within the sample encode an identical CDR3. The genes are TRBV4-1 and TRBJ2-7, with TRBD2 identical over 7 bases. The CDR3 has 15 residues. J lost 3 bases, V lost 0 bases, and 5 bases had no gene match. Germline CDR1 reads MGHRA; CDR2 reads YSYEKL. Here the CDR3 reads CASSQDGGSRYEQYF. CDR3 sequence (DNA): TGCGCCAGCAGCCAAGACGGGGGGAGCCGCTACGAGCAGTACTTC.

V usage is TRBV29-1 and J usage is TRBJ1-4; 7 nucleotides align to TRBD1. This CDR3 spans 12 amino acids. Losses at the gene ends were 4 bases for V and 8 bases for J; bases not matched to a gene: 4. Germline V gene data show CDR1 as SQVTM and CDR2 as ANQGSEA. The CDR3 region is CSVARGVEKLFF. The CDR3 nucleotides are TGCAGCGTTGCCAGGGGGGTAGAAAAACTGTTTTTT.

The sample holds one count of this clone. The genes are TRBV18 and TRBJ2-1, with 11 nucleotides matching TRBD2. The CDR3 has 18 residues. Losses at the gene ends were 6 bases for V and 6 bases for J; bases not matched to a gene: 16. Germline CDR1 is KGHSH and CDR2 is LQKENI. CDR3 in DNA: TGTGCCAGCTCCAGCATACGGACTAGCGGGCTTGCGAGCAATGAGCAGTTCTTC. This encodes CASSSIRTSGLASNEQFF.

This clone was detected once. The genes are TRBV28 and TRBJ1-2; no firm D call. CDR1 is MDHEN, CDR2 SYDVKM, per germline. V lost 4 bases and J 8 bases, leaving 11 bases between the germline ends. There are 12 residues in the CDR3. The CDR3 sequence is CASSSRRLGYTF. CDR3 DNA: TGTGCCAGCAGTTCCCGGCGGTTAGGCTACACCTTC.

This clone was picked up one time. Other nucleotide sequences from this sample produce the same CDR3. V is TRBV9 and J is TRBJ2-5; D may match TRBD1 or TRBD2 (5 bases each). V was pared by 3 bases and J by 2 bases, with 8 bases between. The CDR3 contains 13 residues. The germline CDR1 and CDR2 sequences are SGDLS and YYNGEE. The CDR3 protein is CASSAGQQETQYF. The CDR3 bases are TGTGCCAGCAGCGCGGGGCAGCAAGAGACCCAGTACTTC.

CDR3 protein: CASSRRGSTDTQYF. The DNA of the CDR3 is TGTGCCAGCTCACGAAGAGGGAGCACAGATACGCAGTATTTT. The chain joins TRBV18 to TRBJ2-3, with a possible D match to TRBD2 (5 bases). The CDR3 covers 14 residues. Germline V lookup: CDR1 KGHSH, CDR2 LQKENI. Trimming stripped 4 bases from V and 0 bases from J, with 8 bases between.

The gene calls are TRBV18 and TRBJ2-7; D is undetermined. The CDR3 contains 17 residues. Germline V CDR1 and CDR2: KGHSH, LQKENI. The V end lost 0 bases, the J end lost 0 bases, and 15 bases lay between the germline ends. The CDR3 sequence: CASSPPKPGPNSYEQYF. The CDR3 DNA is TGTGCCAGCTCACCACCCAAGCCGGGCCCAAACTCCTACGAGCAGTACTTC.

This clone was detected only once. The chain couples TRBV5-1 to TRBJ1-3, with D possibly matching TRBD1 (5 bases). Trimming stripped 4 bases from V and 5 bases from J, with 10 bases between. Germline CDR1 SGHRS, CDR2 YFSETQ. The CDR3 covers 13 residues. CDR3 sequence reads: CASSEKDRNTIYF. DNA of the CDR3: TGCGCCAGCAGCGAGAAGGACAGAAACACCATATATTTT. The variable domain in full, completed from reference TRBV5-1 and TRBJ1-3, reads KAGVTQTPRYLIKTRGQQVTLSCSPISGHRSVSWYQQTPGQGLQFLFEYFSETQRNKGNFPGRFSGRQFSNSRSEMNVSTLELGDSALYLCASSEKDRNTIYFGEGSWLTVV.

The V and J genes are TRBV5-1 and TRBJ1-1; D ambiguous. V was pared by 7 bases and J by 3 bases, with 13 bases between. Per the germline V gene, CDR1 is SGHRS and CDR2 is YFSETQ. The CDR3 contains 13 residues. In DNA, the CDR3 is TGCGCCAGCCGCCGGCCGGGTGACACTGAAGCTTTCTTT. This gives the protein CASRRPGDTEAFF. Combining the CDR3 with reference TRBV5-1 and TRBJ1-1 gives the whole variable domain KAGVTQTPRYLIKTRGQQVTLSCSPISGHRSVSWYQQTPGQGLQFLFEYFSETQRNKGNFPGRFSGRQFSNSRSEMNVSTLELGDSALYLCASRRPGDTEAFFGQGTRLTVV.

This clone came up a few times. This chain links TRBV2 with TRBJ1-1, with D hard to call. Germline assignment: CDR1 SNHLY and CDR2 FYNNEI. The V gene lost 6 bases and the J gene lost 0 bases, with 8 bases spanning the gap. This CDR3 contains 13 residues. CDR3 nucleotides: TGTGCCAGCAGGGCTTCAATGAACACTGAAGCTTTCTTT. This sequence encodes CASRASMNTEAFF.

Comments on this clone: Within the sample, other DNA sequences also encode this same CDR3. CDR3 nucleotides: TGTGCCAGCAGCCTCAATGAAAAACTGTTTTTT. This codes for CASSLNEKLFF. This chain connects TRBV6-1 to TRBJ1-4; D is ambiguous. CDR1 is MNHNS, CDR2 SASEGT, per germline. The CDR3 is made up of 11 amino acids. Trimming removed 6 bases at V and 5 bases at J, with 4 bases between.

The CDR3 here is CASSGGLARADTQYF. CDR3 coding DNA: TGTGCCAGCAGCGGGGGACTAGCGCGCGCAGATACGCAGTATTTT. V usage is TRBV9 and J usage is TRBJ2-3; TRBD2 matches 10 bases. The germline CDR1 and CDR2 sequences are SGDLS and YYNGEE. J gave up 4 bases and V 3 bases, and 5 bases lay outside the gene matches. The CDR3 consists of 15 residues. The full variable domain, completed using reference TRBV9 and TRBJ2-3, is DSGVTQTPKHLITATGQRVTLRCSPRSGDLSVYWYQQSLDQGLQFLIQYYNGEERAKGNILERFSAQQFPDLHSELNLSSLELGDSALYFCASSGGLARADTQYFGPGTRLTVL.

The chain couples TRBV4-1 to TRBJ2-7; D possibly corresponds to TRBD1 (7 bases). The CDR3 extends over 15 amino acids. The V end was cut by 0 bases, the J end by 3 bases, with 12 bases between. Germline V gives CDR1 MGHRA, CDR2 YSYEKL. In DNA, the CDR3 is TGCGCCAGCAGCCAAGATTTGCAGGGGGGCTACGAGCAGTACTTC. Translated: CASSQDLQGGYEQYF.

The chain carries TRBV28 and TRBJ1-2; 9 bases fit TRBD1. The CDR3 sequence is 14 residues long. Germline V gene lookup returns CDR1 MDHEN and CDR2 SYDVKM. Trimming took 5 bases from V and 8 from J; bases not matched to a gene: 9. This chain's CDR3 is CASSLLQGAEGYTF. The CDR3 bases are TGTGCCAGCAGTCTTTTACAGGGGGCGGAGGGCTACACCTTC.

The rearrangement uses TRBV9 and TRBJ2-7; weak D call: TRBD1 (6 bases). V gave up 4 bases and J gave up 7 bases, with 21 bases separating them. The CDR3 covers 15 residues. CDR1 and CDR2 (germline): SGDLS, YYNGEE. Written as DNA, the CDR3 is TGTGCCAGCAGCAAATACTCCGGGACACCAGCTGAGCAGTACTTC. Encoded protein: CASSKYSGTPAEQYF.

The sample holds one count of this clone. The genes are TRBV5-1 and TRBJ1-2; 7 nucleotides line up with TRBD1. This CDR3 region has 12 residues. With V trimmed by 4 bases and J by 7 bases, 4 bases remained unmatched. Per germline, CDR1 SGHRS and CDR2 YFSETQ. The CDR3 protein is CASSVDRAGYTF. The CDR3 region has the DNA TGCGCCAGCAGCGTAGACAGGGCTGGCTACACCTTC.

This clone was detected once. The same CDR3 is also encoded by other DNA sequences in this sample. The chain couples TRBV7-3 to TRBJ2-2; 7 bases line up with TRBD1. With 6 bases clipped from V and 6 bases from J, the junction kept 4 bases outside the gene matches. Germline loops: CDR1 SGHTA, CDR2 FQGTGA. CDR3 length: 13 residues. CDR3 sequence: CASSSTGPGELFF. DNA for the CDR3: TGTGCCAGCAGTTCGACAGGGCCCGGGGAGCTGTTTTTT. Full variable domain (outside the CDR3, taken from reference TRBV7-3 and TRBJ2-2): GAGVSQTPSNKVTEKGKYVELRCDPISGHTALYWYRQSLGQGPEFLIYFQGTGAADDSGLPNDRFFAVRPEGSVSTLKIQRTERGDSAVYLCASSSTGPGELFFGEGSRLTVL.

V is TRBV9 and J is TRBJ2-2; possibly TRBD2 for D (6 bases). This CDR3 has 16 residues. V was trimmed by 1 base and J by 1 base, leaving 11 bases between them. In germline, CDR1 is SGDLS, CDR2 YYNGEE. CDR3 in DNA: TGTGCCAGCAGCGTATTTGGAGGGATGAACACCGGGGAGCTGTTTTTT. Its protein is CASSVFGGMNTGELFF.

This clone was counted a single time. The genes are TRBV7-6 and TRBJ1-1; the D is unclear. Trimming shortened V by 4 bases and J by 3 bases, and 12 bases separated the two germline ends. Germline V lookup: CDR1 SGHVS, CDR2 FNYEAQ. The CDR3 runs 14 residues. The CDR3 loop is CASSSLPKDTEAFF. The CDR3 nucleotides read TGTGCCAGCAGCTCCCTCCCCAAGGACACTGAAGCTTTCTTT. The variable domain in full, completed from reference TRBV7-6 and TRBJ1-1, reads GAGVSQSPRYKVTKRGQDVALRCDPISGHVSLYWYRQALGQGPEFLTYFNYEAQQDKSGLPNDRFSAERPEGSISTLTIQRTEQRDSAMYRCASSSLPKDTEAFFGQGTRLTVV.